This is a list of T cell receptor beta chains from one sample in a study of blood T cell repertoires in COVID-19. The table came from immunoSEQ multiplex PCR; TCRdb's copy has only in-frame clones and leaves some out. The sample carries tens of thousands of clones, about 80% recorded once. Specimen: peripheral blood. These receptor sequences come from a man at least 80 years old with active COVID-19. The CDR3 runs from the conserved cysteine through the conserved F or W. The order of the fields is CDR3 DNA, CDR3 protein, clone size, J gene, V gene, D gene. The D gene is left open where the match is weak. Clone size appears in some rows only: once, few, many, or a class for an expanded clone.

TGTGCCAGCAGTGAACTGGCAGGGGGTATTCAGCCCCAGCATTTT | CASSELAGGIQPQHF | few | TRBJ1-5 | TRBV2 | TRBD1
TGTGCAGTCCAATCAGGGGGCGCGGATAATTCACCCCTCCACTTT | CAVQSGGADNSPLHF | . | TRBJ1-6 | TRBV6-5 | TRBD1
TGTGCCAGCAGTGGCTTTGGGGCGGGAGTTTCGAATGAGCAGTTCTTC | CASSGFGAGVSNEQFF | . | TRBJ2-1 | TRBV6-1 | TRBD2
TGTGCCAGCAGCATGACTAGGCGAGGCGAGCAGTTCTTC | CASSMTRRGEQFF | . | TRBJ2-1 | TRBV11-3 | .
TGTGCCAGCAGCCACTCTGGGGCCAACGTCCTGACTTTC | CASSHSGANVLTF | . | TRBJ2-6 | TRBV7-9 | .
TGCGCCAGCAGGACAGGGGGCGCGGGGGATACGCAGTATTTT | CASRTGGAGDTQYF | . | TRBJ2-3 | TRBV5-1 | TRBD1
TGTGCCAGCAGCTTTGGACTAGCGGTAAACACCGGGGAGCTGTTTTTT | CASSFGLAVNTGELFF | few | TRBJ2-2 | TRBV7-3 | TRBD2
TGTGCCAGCAGTTACTCACAGACAGGGGGCATCACTGAAGCTTTCTTT | CASSYSQTGGITEAFF | once | TRBJ1-1 | TRBV6-5 | TRBD1
TGTGCCAGCTCACCGGAAGACAGCCCTTATGGCTACACCTTC | CASSPEDSPYGYTF | . | TRBJ1-2 | TRBV18 | .
TGTGCCAGCAGAGAACAGGGGATCGTAAGGGAGACCCAGTACTTC | CASREQGIVRETQYF | . | TRBJ2-5 | TRBV5-6 | TRBD1
TGTGCCAGCTCACCAAGGCAGGGAGAAGCTTTCTTT | CASSPRQGEAFF | . | TRBJ1-1 | TRBV18 | .
TGCAGTGCTAGCCCCCGGGACATTCAGTACTTC | CSASPRDIQYF | . | TRBJ2-4 | TRBV20-1 | .
TGTGCCAGCAGCGCGGGGACAGGGGTGTGGGAAAAACTGTTTTTT | CASSAGTGVWEKLFF | . | TRBJ1-4 | TRBV7-2 | TRBD1
TGTGCCAGCGCGCCGGGAGGTACCTCTGGAAACACCATATATTTT | CASAPGGTSGNTIYF | . | TRBJ1-3 | TRBV6-5 | .
TGTGCCAGCTCCGGACTAGCGGGAGACTACGAGCAGTACTTC | CASSGLAGDYEQYF | . | TRBJ2-7 | TRBV18 | TRBD2
TGTGCCAGCAGCGCGAGCGGGAGGGCCAATGAGCAGTTCTTC | CASSASGRANEQFF | once | TRBJ2-1 | TRBV3-1/TRBV3-2 | TRBD2
TGTGCCAGCAGCGTGGGGGGAGAGGCGAAGAACACTGAAGCTTTCTTT | CASSVGGEAKNTEAFF | . | TRBJ1-1 | TRBV9 | .
TGTGCCAGCAGCAAGAGGCGGAGAGTCTCGAATAATTCACCCCTCCACTTT | CASSKRRRVSNNSPLHF | . | TRBJ1-6 | TRBV3-1/TRBV3-2 | .
TGTGCCAGCAGTCGTTCGCTCGGGACAGAGAAATCCACAGATACGCAGTATTTT | CASSRSLGTEKSTDTQYF | . | TRBJ2-3 | TRBV11-2 | TRBD1
TGTGCCAGCAGCGTAAGTGATACTATTAACAATGAGCAGTTCTTC | CASSVSDTINNEQFF | . | TRBJ2-1 | TRBV9 | .
TGTGCCAGCAGCGCCCGGACGCAGGAGGACACTGAAGCTTTCTTT | CASSARTQEDTEAFF | few | TRBJ1-1 | TRBV9 | .
TGTGCCAGCACCAGGGTCACTGAAGCTTTCTTT | CASTRVTEAFF | . | TRBJ1-1 | TRBV7-8 | .
TGTGCCAGCAGTTTATTTGGGACTTACGAGCAGTACTTC | CASSLFGTYEQYF | . | TRBJ2-7 | TRBV28 | .
TGTGCCAGCAGCTCTCACTTCGGACTAGCGAAAGAGACCCAGTACTTC | CASSSHFGLAKETQYF | . | TRBJ2-5 | TRBV4-2 | TRBD2
TGTGCCAGCAAAACCATCTCGCGGGACACTGAAGCTTTCTTT | CASKTISRDTEAFF | . | TRBJ1-1 | TRBV2 | .
TGTGCCAGCAGTCTAGGGACTAGCGGGTACAATGAGCAGTTCTTC | CASSLGTSGYNEQFF | . | TRBJ2-1 | TRBV27 | TRBD2
TGTGCCAGCAGGGAAAACAGGGGCTTGGACAATCAGCCCCAGCATTTT | CASRENRGLDNQPQHF | . | TRBJ1-5 | TRBV28 | TRBD1
TGTGCCAGCAGCCAAGATCATGCGGGGACGAAACGGCAGCAGTTCTTC | CASSQDHAGTKRQQFF | . | TRBJ2-1 | TRBV4-2 | .
TGCGCCAGCAGCCAACTTATCGGTGGGGGGGGACTAAATGAAAAACTGTTTTTT | CASSQLIGGGGLNEKLFF | . | TRBJ1-4 | TRBV4-3 | .
TGTGCCACCAGTGATTACGGGGGGACCGGGGAGCTGTTTTTT | CATSDYGGTGELFF | . | TRBJ2-2 | TRBV24-1 | TRBD2
TGTGCCAGCAGCGTAGGTCCGGGACAGACCTACGAGCAGTACTTC | CASSVGPGQTYEQYF | once | TRBJ2-7 | TRBV9 | TRBD1
TGTGCCAGCAGCCAAGTAGCTGAGAATAATGGCTACACCTTC | CASSQVAENNGYTF | . | TRBJ1-2 | TRBV4-2 | .
TGTGCCAGCACCCTCACGGTTTCGAACACTGAAGCTTTCTTT | CASTLTVSNTEAFF | . | TRBJ1-1 | TRBV6-5 | .
TGTGCCAGCAGTTACGCCTACTACGAGCAGTACTTC | CASSYAYYEQYF | . | TRBJ2-7 | TRBV6-2/TRBV6-3 | .
TGTGCCAGCAGCTACCGGGACAGTTGGAGCGAGCAGTACTTC | CASSYRDSWSEQYF | . | TRBJ2-7 | TRBV11-2 | TRBD1
TGTGCCAGCATGTATGGAGGGGTTAGCACAGATACGCAGTATTTT | CASMYGGVSTDTQYF | . | TRBJ2-3 | TRBV2 | .
TGTGCCAGCAGCGTCGGCCCAGGACAGCGTGAGCAGTTCTTC | CASSVGPGQREQFF | . | TRBJ2-1 | TRBV6-2/TRBV6-3 | .
TGTGCCAGCAGTTTAACCCGACAGGCTGAAGCTTTCTTT | CASSLTRQAEAFF | . | TRBJ1-1 | TRBV28 | .
TGCGCCAGGAGGAATGAGCAGTTCTTC | CARRNEQFF | once | TRBJ2-1 | TRBV23-1 | .
TGTGCCAGCAGTGATCGGGGGGACAGGGGGAACGCTGAAGCTTTCTTT | CASSDRGDRGNAEAFF | . | TRBJ1-1 | TRBV6-1 | TRBD1
TGTGCCAGCAGCTTTGAAGGAGACCTCTATGGCTACACCTTC | CASSFEGDLYGYTF | . | TRBJ1-2 | TRBV7-8 | .
TGTGCCAGCAGTTTATTGCCAGGGCTGGGCACTGAAGCTTTCTTT | CASSLLPGLGTEAFF | . | TRBJ1-1 | TRBV27 | .
TGTGCCAGCAGTTTAACTAGCGGGGAACTCTACGAGCAGTACTTC | CASSLTSGELYEQYF | . | TRBJ2-7 | TRBV11-1 | TRBD2
TGTGCCAGCAGCTTGGCGGGACAGGGATCCTCCTACGAGCAGTACTTC | CASSLAGQGSSYEQYF | . | TRBJ2-7 | TRBV5-6 | TRBD1
TGTGCCACCAGCAGCCTAGAGGGACAGGGTGTCCCCTACGAGCAGTACTTC | CATSSLEGQGVPYEQYF | . | TRBJ2-7 | TRBV15 | TRBD1
TGTGCCAGCAGCTTGAACAACTATGGCCACACCTTC | CASSLNNYGHTF | . | TRBJ1-2 | TRBV5-4 | .
TGTGCCAGCAGCCAGGAACTAGCGGGAGGCAATGAGCAGTTCTTC | CASSQELAGGNEQFF | . | TRBJ2-1 | TRBV3-1/TRBV3-2 | TRBD2
TGTGCCAGCTCACCTGCGGATCCAACTCTCTCACCCCTCCACTTT | CASSPADPTLSPLHF | . | TRBJ1-6 | TRBV18 | .
TGTGCCAGCAGCAAAGAACCCGGACAGGGGATCGCAGATACGCAGTATTTT | CASSKEPGQGIADTQYF | . | TRBJ2-3 | TRBV27 | TRBD1
TGTGCCAGCAGAGTTAGCCCGGGACAGGGATACAATGAGCAGTTCTTC | CASRVSPGQGYNEQFF | once | TRBJ2-1 | TRBV3-1/TRBV3-2 | TRBD1
TGTGCCAGTAGTATTATTGGGACAGGGGACTACGAGCAGTACTTC | CASSIIGTGDYEQYF | . | TRBJ2-7 | TRBV19 | TRBD1
TGTGCCAGTAGTTCGACGGGTCTTATCACAGATACGCAGTATTTT | CASSSTGLITDTQYF | once | TRBJ2-3 | TRBV19 | .
TGTGCCAGCAGCGTAGGCCGGGGACAAGAGACCCAGTACTTC | CASSVGRGQETQYF | . | TRBJ2-5 | TRBV9 | .
TGCGCCAGCAGCCAGGATCCTACGGGGGGCCTTGGCTACACCTTC | CASSQDPTGGLGYTF | few | TRBJ1-2 | TRBV4-3 | .